This T cell receptor beta chain came from a study of cytomegalovirus exposure and HLA in healthy donors. Both 60 Vbeta primers and 13 Jbeta primers went into the PCR. TCRdb's table, derived via immunoSEQ multiplex PCR, lists solely in-frame clones and lacks some. Among some 130,000 clones listed, about 77% were seen once. Germline loops: CDR1 DFQATT, CDR2 SNEGSKA (reference sequence). The CDR3 sequence is 10 residues long. Trimming stripped 4 bases from V and 8 bases from J, with 8 bases between. The genes are TRBV20-1 and TRBJ1-1; D unclear. Sequencing input: PBMCs. The TCR originated in a woman aged 40 to 50 in good health and CMV-seronegative. The CDR3: CSAIRGEAFF. Here the CDR3 DNA reads TGCAGTGCTATAAGAGGGGAAGCTTTCTTT.